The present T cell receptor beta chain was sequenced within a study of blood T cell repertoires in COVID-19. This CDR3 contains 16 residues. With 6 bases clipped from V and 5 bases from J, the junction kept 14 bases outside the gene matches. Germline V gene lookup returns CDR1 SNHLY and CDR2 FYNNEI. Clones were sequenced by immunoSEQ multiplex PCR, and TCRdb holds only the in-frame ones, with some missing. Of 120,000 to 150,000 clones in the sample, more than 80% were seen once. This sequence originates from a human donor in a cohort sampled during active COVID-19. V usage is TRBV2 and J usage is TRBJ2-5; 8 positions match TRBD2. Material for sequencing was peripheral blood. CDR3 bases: TGTGCCAGCAGATACAATTTAGCGGGAACGGCCGAGACCCAGTACTTC. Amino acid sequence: CASRYNLAGTAETQYF.